These T cell receptor beta chains were read from a single sample in a study of CD8+ T cells in alopecia areata. Clones were sequenced by immunoSEQ multiplex PCR, and TCRdb holds only the in-frame ones, with some missing. The profile shows 90,000 to 130,000 clones, roughly 50% of them singletons. Sequencing was performed on CD8+ T cells sorted from blood, taken at week 24, from a patient treated with tofacitinib. These receptor sequences come from a human donor with alopecia areata. The CDR3 runs from the conserved cysteine through the conserved F or W. Each record gives: V gene, D gene, J gene, clone size, CDR3 protein, CDR3 DNA. D genes are given only for firm matches. Not all rows give a size; the values are once, few, many and, for expanded clones, a class.

v_gene: TRBV10-3; d_gene: TRBD1; j_gene: TRBJ1-2; abundance: -; CDR3aa: CATSGQGGEDGYTF; CDR3nt: TGTGCCACGAGTGGACAGGGCGGGGAGGATGGCTACACCTTC
v_gene: TRBV4-3; d_gene: TRBD1; j_gene: TRBJ2-1; abundance: -; CDR3aa: CASSQDETGSSYNEQFF; CDR3nt: TGCGCCAGCAGCCAAGACGAGACAGGGAGCTCCTACAATGAGCAGTTCTTC
v_gene: TRBV6-5; d_gene: -; j_gene: TRBJ2-3; abundance: -; CDR3aa: CASRWGDTQYF; CDR3nt: TGTGCCAGTCGGTGGGGGGATACGCAGTATTTT
v_gene: TRBV5-1; d_gene: TRBD1; j_gene: TRBJ2-2; abundance: -; CDR3aa: CASSWTGGGELFF; CDR3nt: TGCGCCAGCAGCTGGACAGGGGGCGGGGAGCTGTTTTTT
v_gene: TRBV29-1; d_gene: -; j_gene: TRBJ1-3; abundance: -; CDR3aa: CSVVEGPHSGNTIYF; CDR3nt: TGCAGCGTTGTTGAGGGACCTCACTCTGGAAACACCATATATTTT
v_gene: TRBV4-2; d_gene: TRBD1; j_gene: TRBJ2-6; abundance: many; CDR3aa: CASSHGDSSSGANVLTF; CDR3nt: TGTGCCAGCAGCCACGGGGACAGCTCCTCTGGGGCCAACGTCCTGACTTTC
v_gene: TRBV7-9; d_gene: -; j_gene: TRBJ2-5; abundance: few; CDR3aa: CASSYDNQETQYF; CDR3nt: TGTGCCAGCAGCTATGACAACCAAGAGACCCAGTACTTC
v_gene: TRBV5-1; d_gene: TRBD1; j_gene: TRBJ2-7; abundance: -; CDR3aa: CASSSDRDEPYEQYF; CDR3nt: TGCGCCAGCAGTTCGGACAGGGACGAGCCCTACGAGCAGTACTTC
v_gene: TRBV5-1; d_gene: -; j_gene: TRBJ2-2; abundance: -; CDR3aa: CASSAPGNTGELFF; CDR3nt: TGCGCCAGCAGCGCCCCAGGCAACACCGGGGAGCTGTTTTTT
v_gene: TRBV10-3; d_gene: TRBD1; j_gene: TRBJ2-7; abundance: -; CDR3aa: CAISGTGSYEQYF; CDR3nt: TGTGCCATCAGTGGGACAGGGAGCTACGAGCAGTACTTC
v_gene: TRBV19; d_gene: -; j_gene: TRBJ1-3; abundance: -; CDR3aa: CASSPGNTIYF; CDR3nt: TGTGCCAGCAGTCCTGGGAACACCATATATTTT
v_gene: TRBV5-4; d_gene: TRBD2; j_gene: TRBJ2-1; abundance: -; CDR3aa: CASSYGLAGSQGQFF; CDR3nt: TGTGCCAGCAGCTATGGACTAGCGGGGTCCCAGGGGCAGTTCTTC
v_gene: TRBV6-5; d_gene: -; j_gene: TRBJ2-5; abundance: few; CDR3aa: CASWGRGGETQYF; CDR3nt: TGTGCCAGCTGGGGCAGGGGCGGTGAGACCCAGTACTTC
v_gene: TRBV10-3; d_gene: -; j_gene: TRBJ1-1; abundance: -; CDR3aa: CAISESDGGPETEAFF; CDR3nt: TGTGCCATCAGTGAGTCAGATGGGGGCCCAGAGACTGAAGCTTTCTTT
v_gene: TRBV13; d_gene: -; j_gene: TRBJ2-7; abundance: -; CDR3aa: CASSLGAGSSYEQYF; CDR3nt: TGTGCCAGCAGCTTAGGGGCAGGGAGCTCCTACGAGCAGTACTTC
v_gene: TRBV25-1; d_gene: -; j_gene: TRBJ2-5; abundance: -; CDR3aa: CASSEGDVGTQYF; CDR3nt: TGTGCCAGCAGCGAGGGGGACGTGGGGACCCAGTACTTC
v_gene: TRBV15; d_gene: -; j_gene: TRBJ2-2; abundance: -; CDR3aa: CATSGILRGLLNTGELFF; CDR3nt: TGTGCCACCAGCGGGATTCTGAGGGGTCTTCTGAACACCGGGGAGCTGTTTTTT
v_gene: TRBV29-1; d_gene: TRBD2; j_gene: TRBJ2-3; abundance: few; CDR3aa: CSVDNPGGVDTQYF; CDR3nt: TGCAGCGTTGATAACCCGGGAGGGGTAGATACGCAGTATTTT
v_gene: TRBV9; d_gene: -; j_gene: TRBJ1-5; abundance: few; CDR3aa: CASSTHGVNQPQHF; CDR3nt: TGTGCCAGCAGCACCCACGGGGTTAATCAGCCCCAGCATTTT
v_gene: TRBV6-5; d_gene: TRBD1; j_gene: TRBJ2-7; abundance: -; CDR3aa: CASSSLTGSGYEQYF; CDR3nt: TGTGCCAGCAGTTCCTTGACAGGGTCTGGCTACGAGCAGTACTTC
v_gene: TRBV5-6; d_gene: -; j_gene: TRBJ2-7; abundance: -; CDR3aa: CASSLGGPSEQYF; CDR3nt: TGTGCCAGCAGCTTGGGCGGACCCAGCGAGCAGTACTTC
v_gene: TRBV12-5; d_gene: -; j_gene: TRBJ2-3; abundance: -; CDR3aa: CASGLVPGDTQYF; CDR3nt: TGTGCTAGTGGTTTGGTACCGGGGGATACGCAGTATTTT
v_gene: TRBV7-3; d_gene: -; j_gene: TRBJ2-7; abundance: -; CDR3aa: CASSLTVASYEQYF; CDR3nt: TGTGCCAGCAGCTTAACGGTAGCCTCCTACGAGCAGTACTTC
v_gene: TRBV7-9; d_gene: -; j_gene: TRBJ2-7; abundance: few; CDR3aa: CASSFEGGEQYF; CDR3nt: TGTGCCAGCAGCTTCGAAGGGGGCGAGCAGTACTTC
v_gene: TRBV5-6; d_gene: TRBD1; j_gene: TRBJ1-5; abundance: -; CDR3aa: CASSLTGDQPQHF; CDR3nt: TGTGCCAGCAGCTTGACAGGGGACCAGCCCCAGCATTTT
v_gene: TRBV30; d_gene: -; j_gene: TRBJ1-3; abundance: -; CDR3aa: CAWNEGTGNTIYF; CDR3nt: TGTGCCTGGAATGAGGGAACTGGAAACACCATATATTTT
v_gene: TRBV30; d_gene: -; j_gene: TRBJ2-2; abundance: few; CDR3aa: CAWRGENTGELFF; CDR3nt: TGTGCCTGGAGGGGGGAGAACACCGGGGAGCTGTTTTTT
v_gene: TRBV4-1; d_gene: TRBD1; j_gene: TRBJ1-6; abundance: -; CDR3aa: CASSQPGQGDNSPLHF; CDR3nt: TGCGCCAGCAGCCAACCGGGACAGGGAGATAATTCACCCCTCCACTTT
v_gene: TRBV5-6; d_gene: -; j_gene: TRBJ1-5; abundance: -; CDR3aa: CASSLRGQPQHF; CDR3nt: TGTGCCAGCAGCTTGAGGGGTCAGCCCCAGCATTTT
v_gene: TRBV27; d_gene: -; j_gene: TRBJ2-3; abundance: many; CDR3aa: CASSSPEGGSWGDTQYF; CDR3nt: TGTGCCAGCAGTTCCCCTGAGGGAGGTAGTTGGGGAGATACGCAGTATTTT
v_gene: TRBV30; d_gene: -; j_gene: TRBJ1-1; abundance: -; CDR3aa: CAWSVPTEAFF; CDR3nt: TGTGCCTGGAGTGTACCCACTGAAGCTTTCTTT
v_gene: TRBV13; d_gene: -; j_gene: TRBJ1-1; abundance: -; CDR3aa: CASSLIGAGDTEAFF; CDR3nt: TGTGCCAGCAGCTTAATTGGGGCGGGCGACACTGAAGCTTTCTTT
v_gene: TRBV5-4; d_gene: -; j_gene: TRBJ1-2; abundance: -; CDR3aa: CASSPDRPSTYGYTF; CDR3nt: TGTGCCAGCAGCCCTGACAGGCCATCAACCTATGGCTACACCTTC
v_gene: TRBV4-1; d_gene: -; j_gene: TRBJ1-5; abundance: -; CDR3aa: CASSHRDMSNQPQHF; CDR3nt: TGCGCCAGCAGCCACCGGGACATGAGCAATCAGCCCCAGCATTTT
v_gene: TRBV11-2; d_gene: TRBD2; j_gene: TRBJ2-5; abundance: -; CDR3aa: CASREAKGTSGQETQYF; CDR3nt: TGTGCCAGCAGGGAGGCTAAGGGGACTAGCGGACAAGAGACCCAGTACTTC
v_gene: TRBV29-1; d_gene: TRBD2; j_gene: TRBJ2-1; abundance: once; CDR3aa: CSVDPSGGLGGEQFF; CDR3nt: TGCAGCGTTGACCCTAGCGGGGGGCTGGGTGGGGAGCAGTTCTTC
v_gene: TRBV29-1; d_gene: TRBD1; j_gene: TRBJ1-5; abundance: -; CDR3aa: CSVDNLGQGARQPQHF; CDR3nt: TGCAGCGTTGACAACCTTGGACAGGGGGCAAGACAGCCCCAGCATTTT